This passage covers 2 T cell receptor beta chains from one sample sequenced in a study of human T cells and chemical hapten exposure. The time point is: patch test 1, 2 weeks after DPC sensitization. As to treatment: therapeutic diphenylcyclopropenone sensitization with weekly scalp DPC. A single record per CDR3 protein comes from TCRdb applying MiXCR to the RACE reads. This table has more than 150,000 distinct CDR3 sequences, 13% to 15% appearing once. The specimen was whole blood, collected in connection with sensitization to the hapten diphenylcyclopropenone (DPC). All receptors come from a woman aged 25 to 39 with alopecia areata. Some clones in this sample may be carry-over from other donors' samples.

CDR3 residues: CASRPGLAHYEQYF. Written as DNA, the CDR3 is TGCGCCAGCAGGCCGGGACTAGCGCATTACGAGCAGTACTTC. The V call is TRBV10-2, the J call TRBJ2-7, with 10 positions matching TRBD2. CDR1 and CDR2 (germline): WSHSY, SAAADI. With V trimmed by 6 bases and J by 4 bases, 6 bases remained unmatched. CDR3 length: 14 residues.

V gene TRBV30 combines with J gene TRBJ2-1; D gene unclear. This CDR3 contains 13 residues. V shed 4 bases and J shed 9 bases, with 16 bases lying between them. Germline V gene data show CDR1 as GTSNPN and CDR2 as SVGIG (reference sequence). CDR3 nucleotide sequence: TGTGCCTGGAAAGGGTTGGCTTATGGTGAGCAGTTCTTC. This encodes CAWKGLAYGEQFF. Drawing the rest from reference TRBV30 and TRBJ2-1, the complete variable domain is SQTIHQWPATLVQPVGSPLSLECTVEGTSNPNLYWYRQAAGRGLQLLFYSVGIGQISSEVPQNLSASRPQDRQFILSSKKLLLSDSGFYLCAWKGLAYGEQFFGPGTRLTVL.